The 15 T cell receptor beta chains presented below share a single source sample, sequenced in a study of blood T cell repertoires in COVID-19. Sequencing was performed with immunoSEQ multiplex PCR; in TCRdb, only in-frame clones are kept and a portion is missing. This sample has about 100,000 clones, with about 80% found just once. The material sequenced was peripheral blood. The receptors come from a man aged 70-80 years with active or convalescent COVID-19.

The genes are TRBV18 and TRBJ1-1, with D uncertain. This CDR3 spans 14 amino acids. Trimming removed 3 bases from V and 0 bases from J, with 8 bases in between. Germline lookup yields CDR1 KGHSH and CDR2 LQKENI. Written as DNA, the CDR3 is TGTGCCAGCTCACCGTACAGATTGAACACTGAAGCTTTCTTT. It translates to CASSPYRLNTEAFF.

This clone came up a few times. This chain links TRBV28 with TRBJ1-1; D is ambiguous. Germline V gene lookup returns CDR1 MDHEN and CDR2 SYDVKM. The CDR3 is 17 residues long. V was shortened by 5 bases and J by 7 bases, with 26 bases between the two germline ends. This CDR3 reads CASSTPLFMEGSREAFF. CDR3 coding DNA: TGTGCCAGCAGTACTCCACTGTTTATGGAGGGATCCCGTGAAGCTTTCTTT.

This chain connects TRBV5-6 to TRBJ1-3; D gene unclear. Trimming cost V 3 bases and J 7 bases, with 14 bases left between them. The germline V gene encodes CDR1 SGHDT and CDR2 YYEEEE. The CDR3 is 14 residues long. CDR3 loop: CASSSIGNRNTIYF. In DNA, the CDR3 is TGTGCCAGCAGCTCGATCGGGAATAGGAACACCATATATTTT.

This clone has only one observation. The chain carries TRBV24-1 and TRBJ2-2; TRBD1 is a possible D gene (6 bases). CDR3 length: 16 residues. Trimming removed 5 bases at V and 6 bases at J, with 18 bases between. Germline V CDR1 and CDR2: KGHDR, SFDVKD. DNA for the CDR3: TGTGCCACCAGTGGCCGTACAGGGAGTTGGGCCGGGGAGCTGTTTTTT. This sequence encodes CATSGRTGSWAGELFF.

This clone was recorded a few times. The V and J genes are TRBV5-1 and TRBJ1-2, with 10 nucleotides matching TRBD1. The CDR3 has 15 residues. Germline V gives CDR1 SGHRS, CDR2 YFSETQ. Unmatched junction bases numbered 10, after V lost 4 bases and J lost 7 bases. This CDR3 is CASSSTGTGVSGYTF. In DNA, the CDR3 is TGCGCCAGCAGCAGCACCGGGACAGGGGTATCTGGCTACACCTTC.

This chain joins TRBV19 and TRBJ1-5; no definite D call. Germline assignment: CDR1 LNHDA and CDR2 SQIVND (reference sequence). V was pared by 1 base and J by 5 bases, with 12 bases between. CDR3 length: 15 amino acids. Here the CDR3 reads CASSIGASEDQPQHF. The CDR3 DNA sequence: TGTGCCAGTAGTATAGGTGCTTCTGAGGATCAGCCCCAGCATTTT.

The rearrangement uses TRBV9 and TRBJ1-4, with 7 bases aligning to TRBD1. Losses at the gene ends were 3 bases for V and 0 bases for J; bases not matched to a gene: 5. In germline, CDR1 is SGDLS, CDR2 YYNGEE. The CDR3 consists of 16 residues. CDR3 bases: TGTGCCAGCAGCGCGACAGGGCAATCAACTAATGAAAAACTGTTTTTT. This gives the protein CASSATGQSTNEKLFF.

CDR3 residues: CASSPLAGVSYNEQFF. CDR3 DNA: TGCGCCAGCAGCCCCTTAGCGGGGGTGTCCTACAATGAGCAGTTCTTC. V and J are TRBV4-1 and TRBJ2-1; TRBD2 matches at 9 bases. This CDR3 is 16 amino acids long. From germline, CDR1 is MGHRA and CDR2 YSYEKL. After removal of 4 bases from V and 1 base from J, the junction contained 5 bases not matched to a gene.

The rearrangement links TRBV6-5 to TRBJ2-2; 8 bases fit TRBD1. This CDR3 has 14 amino acids. With 11 bases clipped from V and 2 bases from J, the junction kept 7 bases outside the gene matches. Germline V lookup: CDR1 MNHEY, CDR2 SVGAGI. As DNA, the CDR3 is TGTGCCTCCGGGGGACAGGTTAACACCGGGGAGCTGTTTTTT. Translated: CASGGQVNTGELFF.

V and J are TRBV12-3 or TRBV12-4 and TRBJ1-1; D ambiguous. The CDR3 runs to 13 residues. V was pared by 2 bases and J by 2 bases, with 6 bases between. For the CDR3, the DNA is TGTGCCAGCAGTTTATTGCGAAACACTGAAGCTTTCTTT. It is translated as CASSLLRNTEAFF.

J is TRBJ2-3 and V is TRBV4-3; 10 nucleotides align to TRBD2. Trimming took 1 base from V and 3 from J; bases not matched to a gene: 4. Per germline, CDR1 LGHNA and CDR2 YSLEER. The CDR3 is made up of 16 amino acids. CDR3 region: CASSQGAGGLTDTQYF. CDR3 bases: TGCGCCAGCAGCCAAGGAGCGGGGGGGCTGACAGATACGCAGTATTTT.

This clone was recorded at least ten times. This chain joins TRBV7-9 and TRBJ1-1; a possible D gene is TRBD1 (5 bases). V shed 1 base and J shed 4 bases, with 16 bases lying between them. The CDR3 spans 16 residues. Germline V CDR1 and CDR2: SEHNR, FQNEAQ (reference sequence). CDR3 nucleotides: TGTGCCAGCAGCTTAGGAACCTTTCGTAGGGGCACTGAAGCTTTCTTT. Its protein product is CASSLGTFRRGTEAFF.

This chain joins TRBV5-1 and TRBJ2-2; TRBD2 matches at 10 bases. Trimming removed 10 bases from V and 8 bases from J; junction bases left unmatched: 14. CDR1 and CDR2 (germline): SGHRS, YFSETQ. The CDR3 has 15 amino acids. The CDR3 protein is CAPGEAGGPFGELFF. CDR3 sequence (DNA): TGCGCCCCGGGGGAAGCGGGGGGGCCTTTTGGGGAGCTGTTTTTT.

The chain has TRBV7-9 and TRBJ1-5; D not certain. Trimming shortened V by 0 bases and J by 6 bases, and 12 bases separated the two germline ends. Germline V gene data show CDR1 as SEHNR and CDR2 as FQNEAQ (reference sequence). The CDR3 runs to 15 residues. Here the CDR3 reads CASSLALSEGQPQHF. DNA of the CDR3: TGTGCCAGCAGCTTAGCGCTGAGTGAGGGTCAGCCCCAGCATTTT. Complete variable domain (other parts from reference TRBV7-9 and TRBJ1-5): DTGVSQNPRHKITKRGQNVTFRCDPISEHNRLYWYRQTLGQGPEFLTYFQNEAQLEKSRLLSDRFSAERPKGSFSTLEIQRTEQGDSAMYLCASSLALSEGQPQHFGDGTRLSIL.

V is TRBV9 and J is TRBJ2-1; 8 nucleotides agree with TRBD2. CDR3 size: 15 residues. V was pared by 1 base and J by 6 bases, with 6 bases of the junction left unmatched. Per the germline V gene, CDR1 is SGDLS and CDR2 is YYNGEE. The CDR3 nucleotides read TGTGCCAGCAGCGTATGGGTAGCGGGACCCAATGAGCAGTTCTTC. Translating gives CASSVWVAGPNEQFF.